The clone carrying this T cell receptor beta chain was counted once. The assay was immunoSEQ multiplex PCR, and TCRdb's table has in-frame clones only and misses some. Here the sample spans roughly 30,000 clones, around nine tenths being singletons. J was trimmed by 5 bases and V by 2 bases; bases with no gene match: 12. Germline CDR1 reads MNHEY; CDR2 reads SMNVEV (reference sequence). The CDR3 covers 16 residues. These data are taken from a study of T cell changes during pregnancy in multiple sclerosis. The rearrangement uses TRBV27 and TRBJ2-7; 7 bases fit TRBD1. The source material was CD8+ T cells from peripheral blood mononuclear cells, sampled before pregnancy. This TCR came from a female donor with multiple sclerosis, enrolled in a pregnancy study. This CDR3 reads CASSLSPGTDLHEQYF. For the CDR3, the DNA is TGTGCCAGCAGTTTAAGCCCTGGGACAGATTTGCACGAGCAGTACTTC.